The sequence of this T cell receptor beta chain was determined in a study of cytomegalovirus exposure and HLA in healthy donors. Turning to the study itself: From donors who were HLA-typed, an early data release held around 80 million unique TCRs.

The V end lost 5 bases, the J end lost 8 bases, and 18 bases lay between the germline ends. The germline V gene encodes CDR1 MNHNY and CDR2 SVGAGI (reference sequence). This CDR3 spans 14 amino acids. PCR amplification relied on 60 Vbeta primers (plus 13 Jbeta primers). TCRdb keeps only in-frame clones here, not all; method: immunoSEQ multiplex PCR. Here the sample spans 100,000 to 150,000 clones, 65% to 85% being singletons. Whole-study results and caveats: HLA-A and HLA-B allele assignments for most subjects were reportedly predicted accurately using TCR beta sequences.

Note on this clone: Antigen unknown.

The clonotype comes from a woman aged 18-30 years in good health and CMV-seronegative. The genes are TRBV6-6 and TRBJ1-2; D uncertain. Sequenced material: PBMCs. CDR3 in DNA: TGTGCCAGCAGTCGAGGATCGGGCCGGGGAGGCTACACCTTC. It specifies CASSRGSGRGGYTF.